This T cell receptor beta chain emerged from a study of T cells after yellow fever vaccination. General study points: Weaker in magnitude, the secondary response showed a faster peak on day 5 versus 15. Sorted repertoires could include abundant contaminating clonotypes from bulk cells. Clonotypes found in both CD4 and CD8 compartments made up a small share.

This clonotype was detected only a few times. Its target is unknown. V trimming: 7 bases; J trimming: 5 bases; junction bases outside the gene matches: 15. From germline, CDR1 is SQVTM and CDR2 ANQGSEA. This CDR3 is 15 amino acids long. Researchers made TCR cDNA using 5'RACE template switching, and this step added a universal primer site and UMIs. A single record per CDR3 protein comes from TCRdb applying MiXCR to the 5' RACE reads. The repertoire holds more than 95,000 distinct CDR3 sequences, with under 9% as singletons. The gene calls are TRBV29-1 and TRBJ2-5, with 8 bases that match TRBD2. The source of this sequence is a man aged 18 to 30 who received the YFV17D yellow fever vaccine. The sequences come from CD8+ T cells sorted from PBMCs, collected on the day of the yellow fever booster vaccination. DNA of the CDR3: TGCAGCGCCAACGGCGAAGCGGGGGTGGTTGAGACCCAGTACTTC. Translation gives CSANGEAGVVETQYF.